The clone carrying this T cell receptor (beta chain) appeared a few times. Germline V CDR1 and CDR2: MNHEY, SVGAGI. The ends lost 3 bases at V and 4 bases at J; junction bases unmatched: 4. There are 15 residues in the CDR3. These data come from a study of blood T cell repertoires in COVID-19. Study-level information: PBMCs, B-cell-depleted T cells, or T cells provided the cDNA or gDNA that made up the material.

The table came from immunoSEQ multiplex PCR; TCRdb's copy has only in-frame clones and leaves some out. The sample yields under 70,000 clones, about four fifths seen once. The clonotype originates from a human donor in a cohort sampled during active COVID-19. The sequenced sample was peripheral blood. The V and J genes are TRBV6-5 and TRBJ2-7; 12 positions match TRBD2. Written as DNA, the CDR3 is TGTGCCAGCAGTTATGGGACTAGCGGGCTTTACGAGCAGTACTTC. Encoded protein: CASSYGTSGLYEQYF.